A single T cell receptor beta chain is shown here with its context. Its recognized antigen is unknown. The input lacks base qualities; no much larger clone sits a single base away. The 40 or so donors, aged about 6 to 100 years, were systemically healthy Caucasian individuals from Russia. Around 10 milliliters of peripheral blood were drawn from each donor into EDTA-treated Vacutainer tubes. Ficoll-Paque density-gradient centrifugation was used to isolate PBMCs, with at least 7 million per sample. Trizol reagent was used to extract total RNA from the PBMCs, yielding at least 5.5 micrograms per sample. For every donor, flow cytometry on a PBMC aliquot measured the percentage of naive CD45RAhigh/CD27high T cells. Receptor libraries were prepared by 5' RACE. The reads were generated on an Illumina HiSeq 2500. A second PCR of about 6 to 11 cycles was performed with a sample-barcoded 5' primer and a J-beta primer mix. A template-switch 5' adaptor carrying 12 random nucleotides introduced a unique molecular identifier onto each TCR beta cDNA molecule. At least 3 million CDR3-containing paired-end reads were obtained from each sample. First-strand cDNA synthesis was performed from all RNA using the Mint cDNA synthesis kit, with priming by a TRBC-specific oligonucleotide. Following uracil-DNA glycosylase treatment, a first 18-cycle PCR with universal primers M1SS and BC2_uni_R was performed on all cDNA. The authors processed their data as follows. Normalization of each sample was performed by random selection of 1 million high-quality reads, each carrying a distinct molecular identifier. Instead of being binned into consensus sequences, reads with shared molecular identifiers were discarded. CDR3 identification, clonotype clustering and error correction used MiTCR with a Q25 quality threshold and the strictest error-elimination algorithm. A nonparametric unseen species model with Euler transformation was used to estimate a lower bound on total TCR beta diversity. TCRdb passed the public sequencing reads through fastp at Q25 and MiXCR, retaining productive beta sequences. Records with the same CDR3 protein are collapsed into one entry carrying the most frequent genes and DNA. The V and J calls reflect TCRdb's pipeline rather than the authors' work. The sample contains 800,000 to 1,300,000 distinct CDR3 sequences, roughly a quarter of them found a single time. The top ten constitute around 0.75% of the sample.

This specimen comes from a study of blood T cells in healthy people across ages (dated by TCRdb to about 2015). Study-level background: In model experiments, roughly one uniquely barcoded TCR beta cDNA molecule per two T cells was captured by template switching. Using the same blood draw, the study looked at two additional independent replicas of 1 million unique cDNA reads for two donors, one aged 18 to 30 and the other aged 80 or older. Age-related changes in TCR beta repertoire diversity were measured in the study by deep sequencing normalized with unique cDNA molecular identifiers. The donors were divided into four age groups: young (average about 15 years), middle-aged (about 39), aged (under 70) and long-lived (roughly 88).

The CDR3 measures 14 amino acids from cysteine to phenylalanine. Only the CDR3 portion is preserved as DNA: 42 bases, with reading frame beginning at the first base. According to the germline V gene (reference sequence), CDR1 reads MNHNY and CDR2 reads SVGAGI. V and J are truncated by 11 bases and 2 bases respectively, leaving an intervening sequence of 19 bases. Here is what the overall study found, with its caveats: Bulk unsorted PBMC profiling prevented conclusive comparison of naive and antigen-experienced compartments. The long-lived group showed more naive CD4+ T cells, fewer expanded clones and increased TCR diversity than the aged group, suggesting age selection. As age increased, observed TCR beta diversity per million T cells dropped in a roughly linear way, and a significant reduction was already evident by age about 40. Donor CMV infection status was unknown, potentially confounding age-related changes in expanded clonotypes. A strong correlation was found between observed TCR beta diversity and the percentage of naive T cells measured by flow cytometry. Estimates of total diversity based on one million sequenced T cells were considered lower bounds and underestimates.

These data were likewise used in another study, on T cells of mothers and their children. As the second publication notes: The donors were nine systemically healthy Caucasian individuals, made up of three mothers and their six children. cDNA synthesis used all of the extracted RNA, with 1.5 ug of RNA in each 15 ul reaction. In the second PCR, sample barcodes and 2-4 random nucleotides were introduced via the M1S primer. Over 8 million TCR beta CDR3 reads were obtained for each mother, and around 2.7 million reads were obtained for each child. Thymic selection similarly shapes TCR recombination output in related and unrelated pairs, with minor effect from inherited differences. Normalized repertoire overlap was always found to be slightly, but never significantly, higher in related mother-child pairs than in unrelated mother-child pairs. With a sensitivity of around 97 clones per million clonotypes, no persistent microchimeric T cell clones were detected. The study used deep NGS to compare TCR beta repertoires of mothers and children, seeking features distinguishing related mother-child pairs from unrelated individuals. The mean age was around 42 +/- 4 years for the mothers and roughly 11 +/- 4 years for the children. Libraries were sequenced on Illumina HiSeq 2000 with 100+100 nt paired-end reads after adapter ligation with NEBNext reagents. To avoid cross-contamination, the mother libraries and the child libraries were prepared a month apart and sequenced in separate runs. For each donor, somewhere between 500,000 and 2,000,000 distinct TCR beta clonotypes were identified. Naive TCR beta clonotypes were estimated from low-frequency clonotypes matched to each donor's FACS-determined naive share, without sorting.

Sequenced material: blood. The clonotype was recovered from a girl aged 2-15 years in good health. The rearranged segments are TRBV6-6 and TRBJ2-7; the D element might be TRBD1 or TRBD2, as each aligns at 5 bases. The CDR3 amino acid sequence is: CAGQRDDSTYEQYF. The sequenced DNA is TGTGCCGGGCAACGGGATGACAGCACCTACGAGCAGTACTTC.